Listed below are T cell receptor beta chains from one sample, sequenced in a study of identical twins. A single record per CDR3 protein comes from TCRdb applying MiXCR to the 5' RACE reads. The sample contains nearly 900,000 distinct CDR3 sequences, approximately 13% of which appear only once. This sample also appeared in a second study, on yellow fever vaccine responses in identical twins.

Sequencing was performed on PBMCs. Every receptor here comes from a woman aged 18-35 years in good health. Both conserved end residues are part of each CDR3. D genes are given only for firm matches. Clone size, where shown, is once, few, many, or a class for clones that have expanded.

cdr3_nt: TGTGCCACCAGCAGACCCCGACTAGCGGGGGGTGAGACCCAGTACTTC
cdr3_aa: CATSRPRLAGGETQYF
v_call: TRBV15
clone_size: few
d_call: TRBD2
cdr3_length: 16
j_call: TRBJ2-5

cdr3_nt: TGCGCCAGCAGCCCGGATGGGGGTGGCAATCAGCCCCAGCATTTT
cdr3_aa: CASSPDGGGNQPQHF
v_call: TRBV5-1
clone_size: many
d_call: -
cdr3_length: 15
j_call: TRBJ1-5

cdr3_nt: TGTGCCAGCAGTTACTCTGGGAGCGGGAGGCCCTACAATGAGCAGTTCTTC
cdr3_aa: CASSYSGSGRPYNEQFF
v_call: TRBV6-2/TRBV6-3
clone_size: -
d_call: TRBD2
cdr3_length: 17
j_call: TRBJ2-1

cdr3_nt: TGCAGCGCGATCGACAGGGGGCTGTCTGGGGCCAACGTCCTGACTTTC
cdr3_aa: CSAIDRGLSGANVLTF
v_call: TRBV20-1
clone_size: -
d_call: TRBD1
cdr3_length: 16
j_call: TRBJ2-6

cdr3_nt: TGCGCCAGCAGCCAAGGGACTAGCGAAGCACCAGATACGCAGTATTTT
cdr3_aa: CASSQGTSEAPDTQYF
v_call: TRBV4-1
clone_size: few
d_call: TRBD2
cdr3_length: 16
j_call: TRBJ2-3

cdr3_nt: TGCGCCAGCAGCCGATGGACTCGGACAGGGGCGGGGGAGACCCAGTACTTC
cdr3_aa: CASSRWTRTGAGETQYF
v_call: TRBV4-1
clone_size: few
d_call: TRBD1
cdr3_length: 17
j_call: TRBJ2-5

cdr3_nt: TGTGCCAGCAGTTTAGAACAGGGTTACAGCTACACCTTC
cdr3_aa: CASSLEQGYSYTF
v_call: TRBV12-3/TRBV12-4
clone_size: -
d_call: -
cdr3_length: 13
j_call: TRBJ1-2

cdr3_nt: TGTGCCAGCAGCGTAGCTTGGCAGATAAATGAGCAGTTCTTC
cdr3_aa: CASSVAWQINEQFF
v_call: TRBV9
clone_size: few
d_call: -
cdr3_length: 14
j_call: TRBJ2-1

cdr3_nt: TGCAGCGCTCGTACGATCGACAGGTCCACCGAGCAGTACTTC
cdr3_aa: CSARTIDRSTEQYF
v_call: TRBV29-1
clone_size: many
d_call: -
cdr3_length: 14
j_call: TRBJ2-7

cdr3_nt: TGTGCCAGCAAGCCCTTTCTCCTAAGCGGGAGGGAAGATACGCAGTATTTT
cdr3_aa: CASKPFLLSGREDTQYF
v_call: TRBV25-1
clone_size: few
d_call: TRBD2
cdr3_length: 17
j_call: TRBJ2-3

cdr3_nt: TGTGCCAGCAACCCGGACTTCAACTCCTACGAGCAGTACTTC
cdr3_aa: CASNPDFNSYEQYF
v_call: TRBV6-5
clone_size: few
d_call: -
cdr3_length: 14
j_call: TRBJ2-7

cdr3_nt: TGTGCCAGCAGCTGGGGTCCGGAGACCCAGTACTTC
cdr3_aa: CASSWGPETQYF
v_call: TRBV7-9
clone_size: many
d_call: -
cdr3_length: 12
j_call: TRBJ2-5

cdr3_nt: TGCAGTGCTTCGGGACGCCCCGGGGGAGGGGGCTACACCTTC
cdr3_aa: CSASGRPGGGGYTF
v_call: TRBV20-1
clone_size: -
d_call: -
cdr3_length: 14
j_call: TRBJ1-2

cdr3_nt: TGTGCCAGTAGTATCCCCCCAGGGGCTGGGGCCAACGTCCTGACTTTC
cdr3_aa: CASSIPPGAGANVLTF
v_call: TRBV19
clone_size: -
d_call: -
cdr3_length: 16
j_call: TRBJ2-6

cdr3_nt: TGCGCCAGCAGCCATTCCGGGACTAGGAACACCGGGGAGCTGTTTTTT
cdr3_aa: CASSHSGTRNTGELFF
v_call: TRBV4-1
clone_size: few
d_call: TRBD2
cdr3_length: 16
j_call: TRBJ2-2

cdr3_nt: TGCGCCAGCAGCCAAGATGACAGCTCCTACAATGAGCAGTTCTTC
cdr3_aa: CASSQDDSSYNEQFF
v_call: TRBV4-1
clone_size: few
d_call: -
cdr3_length: 15
j_call: TRBJ2-1

cdr3_nt: TGTGCCAGCGTCGCGCAGGAAGACTACAATGAGCAGTTCTTC
cdr3_aa: CASVAQEDYNEQFF
v_call: TRBV12-3/TRBV12-4
clone_size: few
d_call: -
cdr3_length: 14
j_call: TRBJ2-1

cdr3_nt: TGCGCCAGCAGCGGACAGGGGGCTTTGGCAGATACGCAGTATTTT
cdr3_aa: CASSGQGALADTQYF
v_call: TRBV5-1
clone_size: few
d_call: TRBD1
cdr3_length: 15
j_call: TRBJ2-3

cdr3_nt: TGCAGTGCTGCACCCGGGTCCACTTACAATGAGCAGTTCTTC
cdr3_aa: CSAAPGSTYNEQFF
v_call: TRBV20-1
clone_size: -
d_call: -
cdr3_length: 14
j_call: TRBJ2-1

cdr3_nt: TGCAGTGCTAGACTGGGTTTAGCGGGAGACTACGAGCAGTACTTC
cdr3_aa: CSARLGLAGDYEQYF
v_call: TRBV20-1
clone_size: -
d_call: TRBD2
cdr3_length: 15
j_call: TRBJ2-7

cdr3_nt: TGTGCCAGCAGTTACTCGACGGGGGTGAACACTGAAGCTTTCTTT
cdr3_aa: CASSYSTGVNTEAFF
v_call: TRBV6-5
clone_size: few
d_call: -
cdr3_length: 15
j_call: TRBJ1-1

cdr3_nt: TGTGCCAGCAGCCAAGTTCGGATACGGGGCGCTCCGTCTGAGCAGTTCTTC
cdr3_aa: CASSQVRIRGAPSEQFF
v_call: TRBV4-2
clone_size: -
d_call: -
cdr3_length: 17
j_call: TRBJ2-1

cdr3_nt: TGTGCCAGCAGTTTAAGTGCGGGGGGTTTAGGGCCCCAGCATTTT
cdr3_aa: CASSLSAGGLGPQHF
v_call: TRBV12-3/TRBV12-4
clone_size: -
d_call: -
cdr3_length: 15
j_call: TRBJ1-5

cdr3_nt: TGTGCCACCAGCACCCATCCTTACTTCTATAATTCACCCCTCCACTTT
cdr3_aa: CATSTHPYFYNSPLHF
v_call: TRBV15
clone_size: few
d_call: -
cdr3_length: 16
j_call: TRBJ1-6

cdr3_nt: TGTGCCAGCAGCCTATTCGGACTAGCGGGAGGGCAAGGTCGAGGGCAGTTCTTC
cdr3_aa: CASSLFGLAGGQGRGQFF
v_call: TRBV11-2
clone_size: -
d_call: TRBD2
cdr3_length: 18
j_call: TRBJ2-1

cdr3_nt: TGTGCCAGCAGTTTCCCAGCGTCCTATGGCTACACCTTC
cdr3_aa: CASSFPASYGYTF
v_call: TRBV28
clone_size: many
d_call: -
cdr3_length: 13
j_call: TRBJ1-2

cdr3_nt: TGTGCCAGCAGTTTCCCTTTGATTAGGGGAAAGAACACCGGGGAGCTGTTTTTT
cdr3_aa: CASSFPLIRGKNTGELFF
v_call: TRBV28
clone_size: -
d_call: -
cdr3_length: 18
j_call: TRBJ2-2

cdr3_nt: TGTGCCAGCAGTTTAGCGTTGGGGAGAGGAGCATCCTACGAGCAGTACTTC
cdr3_aa: CASSLALGRGASYEQYF
v_call: TRBV12-3/TRBV12-4
clone_size: few
d_call: -
cdr3_length: 17
j_call: TRBJ2-7

cdr3_nt: TGTGCCAGCAGCTCCCTTCCGGGACAGAGACTCCAGTCCCCCTTCTACGAGCAGTACTTC
cdr3_aa: CASSSLPGQRLQSPFYEQYF
v_call: TRBV7-6
clone_size: -
d_call: TRBD1
cdr3_length: 20
j_call: TRBJ2-7

cdr3_nt: TGTGCCAGCAGCCAAGATCCGGGGCGGAAAGGCGGGGAGCTGTTTTTT
cdr3_aa: CASSQDPGRKGGELFF
v_call: TRBV3-1
clone_size: few
d_call: -
cdr3_length: 16
j_call: TRBJ2-2

cdr3_nt: TGTGCCAGCGGTCCGACAGGGGCCGAGCAGTACTTC
cdr3_aa: CASGPTGAEQYF
v_call: TRBV3-1
clone_size: -
d_call: TRBD1
cdr3_length: 12
j_call: TRBJ2-7

cdr3_nt: TGTGCCAGCAATTCCGGGACCGCGGGCGTGAGGGAGCTGTTTTTT
cdr3_aa: CASNSGTAGVRELFF
v_call: TRBV6-5
clone_size: -
d_call: -
cdr3_length: 15
j_call: TRBJ2-2

cdr3_nt: TGTGCCAGCAGCATACAGGGCTTAAGGGACTTC
cdr3_aa: CASSIQGLRDF
v_call: TRBV7-9
clone_size: few
d_call: -
cdr3_length: 11
j_call: TRBJ1-2

cdr3_nt: TGCGCCAGCAGCATTTCTAGCGGGAGTGTGGGTGAGCAGTACTTC
cdr3_aa: CASSISSGSVGEQYF
v_call: TRBV5-1
clone_size: -
d_call: TRBD2
cdr3_length: 15
j_call: TRBJ2-7

cdr3_nt: TGTGCCAGCAGACCGGGACTGAGCAATCAGCCCCAGCATTTT
cdr3_aa: CASRPGLSNQPQHF
v_call: TRBV2
clone_size: many
d_call: -
cdr3_length: 14
j_call: TRBJ1-5

cdr3_nt: TGTGCCAGCAGTTACCCCTCCGGGAGGTCGAGCACAGATACGCAGTATTTT
cdr3_aa: CASSYPSGRSSTDTQYF
v_call: TRBV6-2/TRBV6-3
clone_size: -
d_call: TRBD2
cdr3_length: 17
j_call: TRBJ2-3

cdr3_nt: TGTGCCAGCAGCAAAGGGACTGGTCTCTACGAGCAGTACTTC
cdr3_aa: CASSKGTGLYEQYF
v_call: TRBV7-9
clone_size: -
d_call: -
cdr3_length: 14
j_call: TRBJ2-7

cdr3_nt: TGTGCCACCAGCACCGGGGGGAACACCGGGGAGCTGTTTTTT
cdr3_aa: CATSTGGNTGELFF
v_call: TRBV24-1
clone_size: few
d_call: -
cdr3_length: 14
j_call: TRBJ2-2

cdr3_nt: TGCGCCAGCAGCTTGCGGGGTCAGGGAGAAGAAAAACTGTTTTTT
cdr3_aa: CASSLRGQGEEKLFF
v_call: TRBV5-1
clone_size: few
d_call: -
cdr3_length: 15
j_call: TRBJ1-4

cdr3_nt: TGCGCCAGCAGCTTGGAAGGGACAGGGGGGGAAAAACTGTTTTTT
cdr3_aa: CASSLEGTGGEKLFF
v_call: TRBV5-1
clone_size: few
d_call: TRBD1
cdr3_length: 15
j_call: TRBJ1-4

cdr3_nt: TGTGCCAGCACCCACCCCCGGGGCGGGGTCACCGGGGAGCTGTTTTTT
cdr3_aa: CASTHPRGGVTGELFF
v_call: TRBV6-1
clone_size: few
d_call: -
cdr3_length: 16
j_call: TRBJ2-2

cdr3_nt: TGTGCCAGCAGTTTAAGGGGGGGGCCCCAGAAAGAAACCCAGTACTTC
cdr3_aa: CASSLRGGPQKETQYF
v_call: TRBV12-3/TRBV12-4
clone_size: few
d_call: -
cdr3_length: 16
j_call: TRBJ2-5